Each of the 15 T cell receptor beta chains below was sequenced from the same sample in a study of blood T cell repertoires in COVID-19. Sequencing used immunoSEQ multiplex PCR; TCRdb keeps in-frame clones, though not all of them. The profile shows around 130,000 clones, around 86% of them singletons. Sequenced sample: peripheral blood. Receptor source: a woman aged 80 or over with acute or convalescent COVID-19.

CDR3 amino acids: CASSAWFSGSTDTQYF. DNA for the CDR3: TGTGCCAGCAGTGCCTGGTTTAGCGGGAGCACAGATACGCAGTATTTT. The chain has TRBV2 and TRBJ2-3; 7 bases match TRBD2. The CDR3 runs to 16 residues. V gave up 4 bases and J gave up 0 bases; unmatched junction bases: 7. The V gene's germline CDR1 is SNHLY and CDR2 FYNNEI.

This clone was recorded a few times. Within the sample, other DNA sequences also encode this same CDR3. This chain connects TRBV6-2 or TRBV6-3 to TRBJ2-3; D not resolved. The CDR3 covers 13 residues. The V gene's germline CDR1 is MNHEY and CDR2 SVGEGT. V was shortened by 0 bases and J by 4 bases, with 5 bases between the two germline ends. The CDR3 nucleotides read TGTGCCAGCAGTTACTCGGCCGCAGATACGCAGTATTTT. Translating it yields CASSYSAADTQYF.

The V and J genes are TRBV9 and TRBJ2-3, with a possible D match to TRBD1 (5 bases). From germline, CDR1 is SGDLS and CDR2 YYNGEE. Between the trimmed V and J ends, which lost 0 bases and 1 base, there was a span of 6 bases. This CDR3 has 14 residues. The CDR3 loop is CASSVGGRTDTQYF. The CDR3 nucleotides are TGTGCCAGCAGCGTAGGGGGCCGCACAGATACGCAGTATTTT. The variable domain in full, completed from reference TRBV9 and TRBJ2-3, reads DSGVTQTPKHLITATGQRVTLRCSPRSGDLSVYWYQQSLDQGLQFLIQYYNGEERAKGNILERFSAQQFPDLHSELNLSSLELGDSALYFCASSVGGRTDTQYFGPGTRLTVL.

The rearrangement links TRBV30 to TRBJ1-2, with 7 bases identical to TRBD1. Germline V CDR1 and CDR2: GTSNPN, SVGIG (reference sequence). Germline trimming cut 0 bases from V and 1 base from J; bases unmatched to any gene: 11. The CDR3 extends over 17 amino acids. The CDR3 DNA reads TGTGCCTGGAGTGTCTTGGGACAGCACTTCCTTAACTATGGCTACACCTTC. Encoded protein: CAWSVLGQHFLNYGYTF.

A remark on this clone: At one end, the junction sequence differs from germline, possibly due to a read error. The chain couples TRBV3-1 (or the pseudogene TRBV3-2) to TRBJ2-1; D is possibly TRBD2 (6 bases). Germline V lookup: CDR1 LGHDT, CDR2 YNNKEL (reference sequence). The CDR3 spans 13 residues. The CDR3 sequence is CASSGWGDDGGIF. The CDR3 DNA follows: TGTGCCAGCAGCGGCTGGGGGGACGACGGGGGAATCTTC.

The chain couples TRBV29-1 to TRBJ1-2; weak D call: TRBD1 (5 bases). The CDR3 loop spans 14 amino acids. The germline CDR1 and CDR2 sequences are SQVTM and ANQGSEA. Trimming cost V 2 bases and J 3 bases, with 13 bases left between them. This CDR3 reads CSVETGSFDYGYTF. The CDR3 coding sequence is TGCAGCGTTGAAACAGGCAGCTTCGACTATGGCTACACCTTC. Full variable domain (missing parts from reference TRBV29-1 and TRBJ1-2): SAVISQKPSRDICQRGTSLTIQCQVDSQVTMMFWYRQQPGQSLTLIATANQGSEATYESGFVIDKFPISRPNLTFSTLTVSNMSPEDSSIYLCSVETGSFDYGYTFGSGTRLTVV.

V gene TRBV28 combines with J gene TRBJ2-5, with 7 bases that match TRBD2. Germline V gene data show CDR1 as MDHEN and CDR2 as SYDVKM. After removal of 9 bases from V and 3 bases from J, the junction contained 10 bases not matched to a gene. The CDR3 is 14 residues long. CDR3 protein: CASRGAGDEETQYF. CDR3 bases: TGTGCCAGTCGAGGGGCGGGGGATGAAGAGACCCAGTACTTC.

This clone showed up many times. The chain employs TRBV5-4 and TRBJ2-3; 14 nucleotides agree with TRBD2. Germline V gene sequence: CDR1 SGHNT, CDR2 YYREEE (reference sequence). The J segment lost 10 bases and the V segment lost 4 bases, leaving 5 bases of the junction unmatched. The CDR3 consists of 14 residues. CDR3 amino acids: CASSVTSGGAPQYF. In DNA form, the CDR3 reads TGTGCCAGCAGCGTGACTAGCGGGGGGGCCCCGCAGTATTTT.

V and J are TRBV5-1 and TRBJ2-3; D gene unclear. Per germline, CDR1 SGHRS and CDR2 YFSETQ. V gave up 3 bases and J gave up 10 bases, with 15 bases separating them. CDR3 length equals 13 residues. CDR3 nucleotide sequence: TGCGCCAGCAGCTCGCCGAGCGAAGCAGCGCAGTATTTT. Its protein product is CASSSPSEAAQYF.

V usage is TRBV7-9 and J usage is TRBJ1-2, with D possibly TRBD1 on 5 matching bases. The CDR3 is 17 amino acids. Germline V gene sequence: CDR1 SEHNR, CDR2 FQNEAQ (reference sequence). Deletions cut 4 bases from V and 4 bases from J, with 22 bases between. The CDR3 here is CASSSFRVPAPTYGYTF. CDR3 DNA: TGTGCCAGCAGCTCCTTCAGGGTCCCCGCGCCAACCTATGGCTACACCTTC.

This clone was detected many times. The V gene is TRBV5-4, the J gene TRBJ1-2, with unresolved D. This CDR3 contains 13 residues. Per germline, CDR1 SGHNT and CDR2 YYREEE (reference sequence). With 0 bases removed from V and 6 bases from J, the gap between germline ends came to 9 bases. In DNA form, the CDR3 reads TGTGCCAGCAGCTTGGCACAGAATAATGGCTACACCTTC. The encoded protein is CASSLAQNNGYTF.

The chain has TRBV7-9 and TRBJ1-1; maybe TRBD1 (6 bases). Germline lookup yields CDR1 SEHNR and CDR2 FQNEAQ (reference sequence). The CDR3 has 15 residues. V was pared by 6 bases and J by 2 bases, with 16 bases between. The CDR3 DNA reads as TGTGCCAGCAGTAACTACAGGGCTCTAAACACTGAAGCTTTCTTT. Amino acid sequence: CASSNYRALNTEAFF.

This clone was observed a few times. The CDR3 here is CATQVLRDNQPQHF. The CDR3 DNA reads as TGTGCCACCCAGGTTCTCAGAGATAATCAGCCCCAGCATTTT. The genes are TRBV28 and TRBJ1-5; no firm D call. Germline lookup yields CDR1 MDHEN and CDR2 SYDVKM. This CDR3 contains 14 residues. The V gene lost 10 bases and the J gene lost 4 bases, with 17 bases spanning the gap.

The chain has TRBV4-2 and TRBJ2-7, with TRBD1 identical over 10 bases. Germline V gene lookup returns CDR1 LGHNA and CDR2 YNFKEQ. Trimming removed 4 bases from V and 7 bases from J; junction bases left unmatched: 7. This CDR3 region has 14 residues. For the CDR3, the DNA is TGTGCCAGCAGCCTCGGGACAGGGGTAGGGGAGCAGTACTTC. Amino acid sequence: CASSLGTGVGEQYF.

The chain combines TRBV11-3 with TRBJ1-4; 7 nucleotides align to TRBD1. The CDR3 has 15 amino acids. V was clipped by 2 bases and J by 0 bases; unmatched bases: 0. Per germline, CDR1 SGHNT and CDR2 YENEEA. The CDR3 loop reads CASSLTGATNEKLFF. The CDR3 DNA reads as TGTGCCAGCAGCTTAACAGGGGCAACTAATGAAAAACTGTTTTTT.